This TCR beta chain was documented in a study of T cell clonotyping in hematopoietic cell transplantation. About the research overall: Blood collection times were about day -28 and days 30, 100, 180 posttransplant.

Details on this clone: Its antigen is currently unknown.

Findings of the study overall: Pathologically expanded recipient clonotypes increased progressively from day 30 to day 180 as diversity fell. Broader posttransplant TCR repertoire diversity was predicted by graft donor and pretransplant recipient Inverse Simpson Index values. At the given depth, recipient repertoires were over 95% de novo clonotypes.

This table comes from immunoSEQ multiplex PCR, and its TCRdb copy is limited to in-frame clones, with some not included. The repertoire holds about 3,200 clones, roughly nine tenths seen once, with roughly 8.2% in the top ten. Sequenced here: PBMCs, sampled at the time of graft-versus-host disease after allogeneic stem cell transplant. The receptor was isolated from a male patient aged 55 to 70 who had an allogeneic stem cell transplant from a related donor, so the T cells may come from the graft donor. Some clones in this sample may be carry-over from other donors' samples.

CDR3: CAWVGNVGSPLHF. The DNA of the CDR3 is TGTGCCTGGGTGGGGAATGTCGGATCACCCCTCCACTTT. The chain is built from TRBV30 and TRBJ1-6; D ambiguous. Trimming pared 5 bases from V and 10 bases from J, leaving 15 bases between. This CDR3 has 13 residues. CDR1 is GTSNPN and CDR2 is SVGIG in the germline V gene (reference sequence). Variable domain in full (rest from reference TRBV30 and TRBJ1-6): SQTIHQWPATLVQPVGSPLSLECTVEGTSNPNLYWYRQAAGRGLQLLFYSVGIGQISSEVPQNLSASRPQDRQFILSSKKLLLSDSGFYLCAWVGNVGSPLHFGNGTRLTVT.